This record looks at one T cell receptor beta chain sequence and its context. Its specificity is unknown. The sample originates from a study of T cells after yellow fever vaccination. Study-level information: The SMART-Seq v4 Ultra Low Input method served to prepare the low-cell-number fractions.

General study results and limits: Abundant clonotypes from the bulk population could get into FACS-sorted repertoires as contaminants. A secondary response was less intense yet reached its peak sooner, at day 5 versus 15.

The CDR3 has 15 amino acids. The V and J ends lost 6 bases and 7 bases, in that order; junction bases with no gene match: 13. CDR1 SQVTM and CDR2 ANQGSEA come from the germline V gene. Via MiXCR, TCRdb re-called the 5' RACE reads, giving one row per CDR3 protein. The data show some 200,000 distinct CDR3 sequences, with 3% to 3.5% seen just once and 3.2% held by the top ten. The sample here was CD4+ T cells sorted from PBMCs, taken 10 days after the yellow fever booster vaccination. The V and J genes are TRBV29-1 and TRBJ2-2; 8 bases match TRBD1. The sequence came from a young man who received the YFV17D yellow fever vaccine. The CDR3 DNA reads TGCAGCGTGGGGACAGGATGGGGTATGGGCGGGGAGCTGTTTTTT. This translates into CSVGTGWGMGGELFF.